These 6 T cell receptor beta chains originate from one sample sequenced in a study of type 1 and type 2 diabetes patients. PCR was run on genomic DNA. Multiplex PCR with 30 forward and 13 reverse primers amplified the TCR beta CDR3. Each CDR3 protein gets one entry after TCRdb re-called the multiplex PCR reads with MiXCR. This table holds more than 250,000 distinct CDR3 sequences, around 47% found once. The sample consisted of peripheral blood mononuclear cells (PBMCs). The receptors were gathered from a man aged 18 to 35 with type 2 diabetes.

This clonotype showed up many times. V usage is TRBV19 and J usage is TRBJ2-1; TRBD2 might be the D (5 bases). The CDR3 covers 13 residues. CDR1 and CDR2 (germline): LNHDA, SQIVND (reference sequence). V was cut by 1 base and J by 7 bases, with 8 bases left in between. The CDR3 region is CASSIVSGNEQFF. DNA for the CDR3: TGTGCCAGTAGTATAGTATCGGGAAATGAGCAGTTCTTC.

The chain carries TRBV6-4 and TRBJ2-6; 8 bases agree with TRBD1. Germline V gene data show CDR1 as MRHNA and CDR2 as SNTAGT. J gave up 0 bases and V 2 bases, and 0 bases lay outside the gene matches. The CDR3 has 16 amino acids. The CDR3 region has the DNA TGTGCCAGCAGTGACACAGGGGGCTCTGGGGCCAACGTCCTGACTTTC. Translating gives CASSDTGGSGANVLTF.

The chain recombines TRBV10-2 with TRBJ1-5, with 7 positions matching TRBD1. The CDR3 contains 14 residues. V shed 6 bases and J 1 base; nucleotides not matched to a gene: 3. CDR1 WSHSY and CDR2 SAAADI come from the germline V gene. The CDR3 spells CASRAGQSNQPQHF. In nucleotides, the CDR3 is TGCGCCAGCAGGGCGGGACAGAGCAATCAGCCCCAGCATTTT.

J is TRBJ1-1 and V is TRBV12-3 or TRBV12-4, with D hard to call. The CDR3 consists of 16 residues. V lost 2 bases and J lost 5, with 18 bases in between. In nucleotides, the CDR3 is TGTGCCAGCAGTTTACCCTCAGGACGGGAACGGACTGAAGCTTTCTTT. Amino acids: CASSLPSGRERTEAFF.

This chain links TRBV2 with TRBJ1-2; a weak D match, TRBD1 (5 bases). The V end lost 7 bases, the J end lost 5 bases, and 11 bases lay between the germline ends. This CDR3 spans 12 amino acids. CDR1 and CDR2 from the germline V gene are SNHLY and FYNNEI. In DNA form, the CDR3 reads TGTGCCAGCACCCGGGACTCTTATGGCTACACCTTC. Protein: CASTRDSYGYTF.

The chain joins TRBV3-1 to TRBJ1-1; 7 bases align to TRBD1. The V and J ends lost 4 bases and 6 bases, in that order; junction bases with no gene match: 5. The CDR3 length is 13 residues. Germline CDR1 LGHDT, CDR2 YNNKEL (reference sequence). The CDR3 reads CASSLDRAAEAFF. The CDR3, as DNA: TGTGCCAGCAGCCTTGACAGGGCTGCTGAAGCTTTCTTT. Based on the CDR3 plus reference TRBV3-1 and TRBJ1-1, the full variable domain is DTAVSQTPKYLVTQMGNDKSIKCEQNLGHDTMYWYKQDSKKFLKIMFSYNNKELIINETVPNRFSPKSPDKAHLNLHINSLELGDSAVYFCASSLDRAAEAFFGQGTRLTVV.